Following are 21 T cell receptor beta chains from one sample sequenced in a study of blood T cell repertoires in COVID-19 (dated by TCRdb to between 2020 and 2021). The library was generated by the immunoSEQ multiplex PCR assay. TCRdb stores this immuneACCESS table with in-frame sequences only. Part of the clones is absent; in the studies checked, under half of the shortfall reflects unresolved V genes, and no reason is known for the rest. This sample gives over 200,000 clones in total; around 83% of them show up just once. The ten largest clones add up to 7.5% to 9% of the sample. The specimen sequenced was peripheral blood. The receptors were gathered from a woman between 45 and 60 years old with acute or convalescent COVID-19.

CDR3 sequence: CASTHLRDSQETQYF. CDR3 coding DNA: TGTGCCAGCACCCATCTCCGGGACTCACAAGAGACCCAGTACTTC. The V and J genes are TRBV6-5 and TRBJ2-5; D might be TRBD2 (6 bases). V was shortened by 7 bases and J by 2 bases, with 17 bases between the two germline ends. Germline assignment: CDR1 MNHEY and CDR2 SVGAGI. The CDR3 is made up of 15 amino acids.

The chain links TRBV19 to TRBJ2-2; 7 bases map to TRBD2. The V gene end was trimmed by 8 bases and the J gene end by 4 bases; junction bases not matched to a gene: 4. CDR1 is LNHDA and CDR2 is SQIVND in the germline V gene (reference sequence). The CDR3 length is 13 residues. CDR3 nucleotide sequence: TGTGCCAGTCCGAGCGGGACCACCGGGGAGCTGTTTTTT. Its protein product is CASPSGTTGELFF.

Here the CDR3 DNA reads TGTGCCAGTAGTATTGGGGCCGGCAGGGGAAAGCCCTACTCTGGAAACACCATATATTTT. It yields the protein CASSIGAGRGKPYSGNTIYF. V and J are TRBV19 and TRBJ1-3; tentatively, D is TRBD1 (6 bases). The CDR3 consists of 20 residues. V gave up 3 bases and J gave up 0 bases, with 24 bases separating them. Germline assignment: CDR1 LNHDA and CDR2 SQIVND (reference sequence).

V gene TRBV19 combines with J gene TRBJ1-5; weak D call: TRBD1 (5 bases). Germline lookup yields CDR1 LNHDA and CDR2 SQIVND (reference sequence). V was cut by 7 bases and J by 0 bases, with 13 bases left in between. The CDR3 is 15 residues long. The CDR3 protein is CASIETAYSNQPQHF. Written as DNA, the CDR3 is TGTGCCAGTATCGAGACAGCTTATAGCAATCAGCCCCAGCATTTT.

V usage is TRBV21-1 and J usage is TRBJ2-5; the table's D call, TRBD2, has no DNA check behind it. TRBV21-1 is a known pseudogene. The CDR3 runs 17 residues. CDR3 coding DNA: TGTGCCAGCCAAGGGGGACTAGCGGAGGGGTACCAAGAGACCCAGTACTTC. Its translation is CASQGGLAEGYQETQYF.

The chain recombines TRBV6-1 with TRBJ1-6; D might be TRBD1 (5 bases). The CDR3 consists of 16 residues. V lost 2 bases to trimming and J lost 8 bases, with 16 bases between them. CDR1 MNHNS and CDR2 SASEGT come from the germline V gene. The CDR3 nucleotides are TGTGCCAGCAGTGAAACTACCGGGCAGGGTGATTCACCCCTCCACTTT. This translates into CASSETTGQGDSPLHF.

This clone came up once. The genes are TRBV7-9 and TRBJ2-7; D perhaps matches TRBD1 (6 bases). Germline V gene sequence: CDR1 SEHNR, CDR2 FQNEAQ (reference sequence). V lost 4 bases to trimming and J lost 5 bases, with 9 bases between them. This CDR3 has 12 residues. CDR3 loop: CASSYYRDEQYF. As DNA, the CDR3 is TGTGCCAGCAGCTATTACAGGGACGAGCAGTACTTC.

The rearrangement uses TRBV10-2 and TRBJ2-5; no firm D call. Germline CDR1 is WSHSY and CDR2 is SAAADI. The CDR3 extends over 11 amino acids. The V end was cut by 3 bases, the J end by 4 bases, with 3 bases between. The CDR3 here is CASSDGETQYF. The CDR3 DNA reads as TGCGCCAGCAGTGACGGAGAGACCCAGTACTTC.

The chain uses TRBV19 and TRBJ2-1; TRBD2 matches at 10 bases. CDR3 length: 13 residues. Germline CDR1 and CDR2: LNHDA and SQIVND (reference sequence). The ends lost 9 bases at V and 6 bases at J; junction bases unmatched: 5. This CDR3 reads CARGTSVGNEQFF. DNA of the CDR3: TGTGCCAGGGGGACTAGCGTGGGCAATGAGCAGTTCTTC.

The chain joins TRBV28 to TRBJ2-1; 11 bases map to TRBD2. The CDR3 spans 16 residues. V was pared by 2 bases and J by 2 bases, with 2 bases of the junction left unmatched. From germline, CDR1 is MDHEN and CDR2 SYDVKM. Here the CDR3 DNA reads TGTGCCAGCAGTTTACGACTAGCGGGAACCTACAATGAGCAGTTCTTC. It yields the protein CASSLRLAGTYNEQFF.

The V call is TRBV6-1, the J call TRBJ1-5, with 11 bases matching TRBD1. The trim removed 2 bases at V and 0 bases at J, leaving 6 bases unmatched. There are 18 residues in the CDR3. Germline CDR1 and CDR2: MNHNS and SASEGT. CDR3 in amino acids: CASSEWGQGDDSNQPQHF. The CDR3 nucleotides are TGTGCCAGCAGTGAATGGGGACAGGGGGATGATAGCAATCAGCCCCAGCATTTT.

The chain links TRBV2 to TRBJ2-3, with TRBD2 matching 7 bases. The CDR3 is 15 amino acids. J gave up 0 bases and V 6 bases, and 6 bases lay outside the gene matches. Per germline, CDR1 SNHLY and CDR2 FYNNEI. For the CDR3, the DNA is TGTGCCAGCAGGGTTCGTAGCGGGAGCACAGATACGCAGTATTTT. Residues: CASRVRSGSTDTQYF.

This chain uses TRBV7-9 with TRBJ2-1, with TRBD2 matching over 7 bases. CDR1 is SEHNR and CDR2 is FQNEAQ in the germline V gene (reference sequence). This CDR3 has 17 residues. V was clipped by 5 bases and J by 3 bases; unmatched bases: 13. CDR3 residues: CASSAKEAGVFYNEQFF. CDR3 DNA: TGTGCCAGCAGCGCTAAGGAGGCGGGAGTCTTCTACAATGAGCAGTTCTTC.

The rearrangement joins TRBV3-1 (or the pseudogene TRBV3-2) to TRBJ1-1, with no clear D. This CDR3 is 14 amino acids long. Trimming left V 1 base short and J 2 bases short, with 8 bases between. CDR1 and CDR2 (germline): LGHDT, YNNKEL (reference sequence). Here the CDR3 reads CASSQGAGNTEAFF. The DNA for the CDR3 is TGTGCCAGCAGCCAAGGAGCAGGTAACACTGAAGCTTTCTTT.

The rearrangement joins TRBV28 to TRBJ1-2; D remains ambiguous. The CDR3 consists of 13 residues. Germline V gene data show CDR1 as MDHEN and CDR2 as SYDVKM. Trimming took 4 bases from V and 2 from J, leaving 8 bases between them. The CDR3 DNA reads TGTGCCAGCAGTTCACAACCGAACTATGGCTACACCTTC. Its protein is CASSSQPNYGYTF.

V is TRBV9 and J is TRBJ1-2, with a weak D call TRBD1 (6 bases). The CDR3 is 18 amino acids. The V end was cut by 0 bases, the J end by 3 bases, with 21 bases between. Germline CDR1 SGDLS, CDR2 YYNGEE. As DNA, the CDR3 is TGTGCCAGCAGCGTAGAGGTTGGAAGGACAGCGGGGTACTATGGCTACACCTTC. It specifies CASSVEVGRTAGYYGYTF.

This chain joins TRBV2 and TRBJ2-7; possible D gene TRBD2, 5 bases. From germline, CDR1 is SNHLY and CDR2 FYNNEI. The CDR3 totals 14 residues. V was pared by 3 bases and J by 2 bases, with 11 bases between. As DNA, the CDR3 is TGTGCCAGCAGTGATTGGAGGCAGGCCTACGAGCAGTACTTC. Encoded protein: CASSDWRQAYEQYF.

V gene TRBV6-4 combines with J gene TRBJ1-6; D is unclear. V lost 5 bases to trimming and J lost 5 bases, with 10 bases between them. Germline lookup yields CDR1 MRHNA and CDR2 SNTAGT. The CDR3 covers 14 residues. Here the CDR3 reads CASSSGVNNSPLHF. The CDR3 DNA sequence: TGTGCCAGCAGTTCCGGGGTCAATAATTCACCCCTCCACTTT.

This chain links TRBV21-1 with TRBJ1-3; the D segment call TRBD1 is taken from the table without a DNA check. TRBV21-1 is tagged as a pseudogene. The CDR3 sequence is 18 residues long. CDR3 bases: TGTGCCAGCAGCGGAGGGACAGGGGACGGTCAGGGTGGAAACACCATATATTTT. It translates to CASSGGTGDGQGGNTIYF.

This clone occurred once. The chain has TRBV19 and TRBJ2-1, with TRBD2 matching 11 bases. CDR3 length equals 15 residues. V was clipped by 6 bases and J by 5 bases; unmatched bases: 6. Germline assignment: CDR1 LNHDA and CDR2 SQIVND (reference sequence). CDR3 sequence: CASSLSGRGHNEQFF. Here the CDR3 DNA reads TGTGCCAGTAGCCTTAGCGGGAGGGGTCACAATGAGCAGTTCTTC.

As concerns this clone: Different DNA sequences within this sample yield the same CDR3. V usage is TRBV28 and J usage is TRBJ2-7, with TRBD2 matching 8 bases. CDR3 length: 14 amino acids. CDR1 and CDR2 (germline): MDHEN, SYDVKM. The J segment lost 2 bases and the V segment lost 2 bases, leaving 2 bases of the junction unmatched. The CDR3 is CASSLGLAAYEQYF. DNA of the CDR3: TGTGCCAGCAGTTTAGGACTAGCCGCCTACGAGCAGTACTTC.